These 29 T cell receptor beta chains share one sample of origin, sequenced in a study of CD8 T cells in Susac syndrome. The RNA input was roughly 0.45 to 1 ug, and it was reverse transcribed with random hexamers. A single record per CDR3 protein comes from TCRdb applying MiXCR to the immunoSEQ multiplex PCR reads. The table records some 220,000 distinct CDR3 sequences, 95% of them present only once. Specimen: CD4+ T cells from PBMCs. The source of these receptors is a human donor with multiple sclerosis.

This chain links TRBV20-1 with TRBJ1-6; the D is unclear. The germline V gene has CDR1 DFQATT and CDR2 SNEGSKA (reference sequence). V was cut by 1 base and J by 2 bases, with 9 bases left in between. The CDR3 is 15 residues long. The DNA for the CDR3 is TGCAGTGCTAGAGGTGGGGAAGCCTATAATTCACCCCTCCACTTT. Residues: CSARGGEAYNSPLHF.

This clonotype occurred once. The rearrangement links TRBV5-1 to TRBJ2-3, with D unresolved. CDR1 and CDR2 (germline): SGHRS, YFSETQ. V gave up 2 bases and J gave up 0 bases, with 10 bases separating them. This CDR3 has 15 residues. The CDR3 is CASSFRAGSTDTQYF. In nucleotides, the CDR3 is TGCGCCAGCAGCTTTCGGGCAGGCAGCACAGATACGCAGTATTTT.

The rearrangement uses TRBV29-1 and TRBJ1-4; D perhaps matches TRBD1 (6 bases). The CDR3 has 13 residues. The germline V gene encodes CDR1 SQVTM and CDR2 ANQGSEA. Trimming stripped 5 bases from V and 3 bases from J, with 10 bases between. The chain's CDR3 is CSVTGYSNEKLFF. The CDR3 DNA reads as TGCAGCGTTACAGGGTATTCTAATGAAAAACTGTTTTTT.

This clonotype was seen a single time. V usage is TRBV6-1 and J usage is TRBJ2-4; 12 bases line up with TRBD2. From germline, CDR1 is MNHNS and CDR2 SASEGT. The CDR3 runs to 17 residues. The V segment lost 6 bases and the J segment 0 bases; nucleotides outside the gene matches: 6. The CDR3, as DNA: TGTGCCAGCAGACAACGACTAGCGGGGGTAGCCAAAAACATTCAGTACTTC. This gives the protein CASRQRLAGVAKNIQYF.

V gene TRBV6-6 combines with J gene TRBJ1-1, with D perhaps matching TRBD1 (6 bases). Trimming cost V 7 bases and J 4 bases, with 13 bases left between them. The CDR3 spans 13 residues. Germline V lookup: CDR1 MNHNY, CDR2 SVGAGI (reference sequence). CDR3 in amino acids: CASIQGWGTEAFF. The CDR3 DNA is TGTGCCAGCATACAGGGATGGGGCACTGAAGCTTTCTTT.

This chain joins TRBV3-1 and TRBJ2-7; no reliable D call. Trimming took off 4 bases at V and 2 bases at J, with 12 bases between the two ends. Germline CDR1 reads LGHDT; CDR2 reads YNNKEL (reference sequence). The CDR3 sequence is 14 residues long. In nucleotides, the CDR3 is TGTGCCAGCAGCCCTGTCGAGGTAGCCTACGAGCAGTACTTC. This gives the protein CASSPVEVAYEQYF.

The sample holds one count of this clonotype. The chain combines TRBV29-1 with TRBJ2-7, with TRBD2 identical over 11 bases. J lost 3 bases, V lost 2 bases, and 15 bases had no gene match. CDR3 length equals 18 residues. Per the germline V gene, CDR1 is SQVTM and CDR2 is ANQGSEA. Here the CDR3 DNA reads TGCAGCGTTGAACTGACGACTAGCGGGAACACCCCGATCTACGAGCAGTACTTC. Translation gives CSVELTTSGNTPIYEQYF.

This chain joins TRBV18 and TRBJ2-4; 7 bases align to TRBD1. After removal of 6 bases from V and 0 bases from J, the junction contained 17 bases not matched to a gene. Germline V CDR1 and CDR2: KGHSH, LQKENI. The CDR3 consists of 19 residues. CDR3 bases: TGTGCCAGCTCTCGGTTGGGGACAGATCTATCTCTAGCCAAAAACATTCAGTACTTC. Amino acids: CASSRLGTDLSLAKNIQYF. Drawing the rest from reference TRBV18 and TRBJ2-4, the complete variable domain is NAGVMQNPRHLVRRRGQEARLRCSPMKGHSHVYWYRQLPEEGLKFMVYLQKENIIDESGMPKERFSAEFPKEGPSILRIQQVVRGDSAAYFCASSRLGTDLSLAKNIQYFGAGTRLSVL.

This clonotype was seen just once. The DNA of the CDR3 is TGTGCCAGCAGCCTCCGGGATCTTGAGCAGTTCTTC. Its translation is CASSLRDLEQFF. The V call is TRBV3-1, the J call TRBJ2-1; a possible D gene is TRBD2 (5 bases). The CDR3 is 12 amino acids. Trimming removed 4 bases from V and 9 bases from J, with 10 bases in between. Germline CDR1 reads LGHDT; CDR2 reads YNNKEL (reference sequence).

The count of this clonotype is one. The chain joins TRBV27 to TRBJ2-2, with D perhaps being TRBD1 or TRBD2 (5 bases each). V dropped 8 bases and J dropped 3 bases, with 22 bases sitting between them. Looked up from germline, CDR1 is MNHEY and CDR2 is SMNVEV (reference sequence). The CDR3 totals 17 residues. CDR3 bases: TGTGCCAGCTCCAAACTCGGGACCCACCGGGACACCGGGGAGCTGTTTTTT. Encoded protein: CASSKLGTHRDTGELFF.

The J gene is TRBJ1-1, the V gene TRBV6-6, with 7 bases matching TRBD1. The junction had 16 bases not matched to a gene; V was cut back by 5 bases and J by 10 bases. Per germline, CDR1 MNHNY and CDR2 SVGAGI (reference sequence). The CDR3 is 15 amino acids. The CDR3 bases are TGTGCCAGCAGTAAAGGGAACAGGGGCGTGCTCGGAGCTTTCTTT. Translating gives CASSKGNRGVLGAFF.

This clonotype showed up just once. The chain employs TRBV30 and TRBJ1-1; D not resolved. Per the germline V gene, CDR1 is GTSNPN and CDR2 is SVGIG (reference sequence). The CDR3 covers 13 residues. V dropped 0 bases and J dropped 1 base, with 6 bases sitting between them. Written as DNA, the CDR3 is TGTGCCTGGAGTGTTAGGCAGAACACTGAAGCTTTCTTT. Protein: CAWSVRQNTEAFF.

This clonotype appeared a single time. The genes are TRBV12-3 or TRBV12-4 and TRBJ2-1; 10 nucleotides agree with TRBD1. This CDR3 has 14 amino acids. V was pared by 4 bases and J by 7 bases, with 4 bases of the junction left unmatched. For the CDR3, the DNA is TGTGCCAGCAGTTGGGACAGGGGCGGTAATGAGCAGTTCTTC. Translated: CASSWDRGGNEQFF.

The chain combines TRBV20-1 with TRBJ2-4, with unresolved D. Per germline, CDR1 DFQATT and CDR2 SNEGSKA (reference sequence). The CDR3 runs 12 residues. The CDR3 DNA reads as TGCGGTGGTGAAAATGATAAAAACATTCAGTACTTC. It encodes CGGENDKNIQYF.

V is TRBV2 and J is TRBJ2-3; the D is unclear. CDR3 length: 12 amino acids. Trimming cost V 2 bases and J 6 bases, with 6 bases left between them. CDR1 is SNHLY, CDR2 FYNNEI, per germline. CDR3 residues: CASSEFLDTQYF. The DNA for the CDR3 is TGTGCCAGCAGTGAATTCTTGGATACGCAGTATTTT.

This rearrangement joins TRBV24-1 to TRBJ2-3, with D unclear. Per germline, CDR1 KGHDR and CDR2 SFDVKD. This CDR3 spans 18 amino acids. V lost 0 bases and J lost 0, with 15 bases in between. CDR3 nucleotide sequence: TGTGCCACCAGTGATTTGCAAATCTGGCGGAGTAGCACAGATACGCAGTATTTT. This translates into CATSDLQIWRSSTDTQYF.

The chain links TRBV20-1 to TRBJ1-3; D gene ambiguous. Germline loops: CDR1 DFQATT, CDR2 SNEGSKA (reference sequence). The CDR3 runs 11 residues. With 0 bases removed from V and 9 bases from J, the gap between germline ends came to 6 bases. The CDR3 region has the DNA TGCAGTGCTAGAGATAGAAGCACCATATATTTT. This encodes CSARDRSTIYF.

The J gene is TRBJ2-3, the V gene TRBV4-3; TRBD2 aligns across 8 bases. The CDR3 has 12 residues. CDR1 LGHNA and CDR2 YSLEER come from the germline V gene. V lost 2 bases to trimming and J lost 10 bases; unmatched junction nucleotides: 2. The CDR3 DNA is TGCGCCAGCAGCCAACCCGGGGGGGCGCAGTATTTT. It yields the protein CASSQPGGAQYF.

This chain connects TRBV11-2 to TRBJ2-5, with TRBD1 identical over 10 bases. There are 15 residues in the CDR3. Germline trimming cut 0 bases from V and 2 bases from J; bases unmatched to any gene: 0. The germline V gene encodes CDR1 SGHAT and CDR2 FQNNGV. The CDR3: CASSLEDRGQETQYF. CDR3 nucleotides: TGTGCCAGCAGCTTAGAGGACAGGGGGCAAGAGACCCAGTACTTC.

The chain uses TRBV20-1 and TRBJ1-2; 7 nucleotides align to TRBD1. Trimming removed 4 bases from V and 4 bases from J; junction bases left unmatched: 3. The V gene's germline CDR1 is DFQATT and CDR2 SNEGSKA (reference sequence). The CDR3 has 12 amino acids. The CDR3 loop reads CSATNRGYGYTF. The CDR3 DNA is TGCAGTGCTACCAACAGGGGCTATGGCTACACCTTC.

The gene calls are TRBV12-3 or TRBV12-4 and TRBJ1-1; D unresolved. This CDR3 comprises 16 residues. The V and J ends lost 4 bases and 5 bases respectively, with 20 bases between them. CDR3 protein: CASSSEYRAIGTEAFF. The DNA of the CDR3 is TGTGCCAGCAGTTCCGAGTACCGGGCGATCGGTACTGAAGCTTTCTTT.

In its sample, this clonotype was seen a few times. The chain links TRBV14 to TRBJ1-1; D unclear. V lost 0 bases to trimming and J lost 2 bases, with 7 bases between them. CDR1 SGHDN and CDR2 FVKESK come from the germline V gene. The CDR3 extends over 14 amino acids. The CDR3 loop reads CASSQDWANTEAFF. The CDR3 bases are TGTGCCAGCAGCCAAGATTGGGCAAACACTGAAGCTTTCTTT. The full variable domain, its missing parts supplied by reference TRBV14 and TRBJ1-1, is EAGVTQFPSHSVIEKGQTVTLRCDPISGHDNLYWYRRVMGKEIKFLLHFVKESKQDESGMPNNRFLAERTGGTYSTLKVQPAELEDSGVYFCASSQDWANTEAFFGQGTRLTVV.

This sequence joins TRBV3-1 and TRBJ2-7; TRBD2 matches at 7 bases. V trimming: 4 bases; J trimming: 0 bases; junction bases outside the gene matches: 6. Germline loops: CDR1 LGHDT, CDR2 YNNKEL (reference sequence). The CDR3 is 15 residues long. CDR3 in amino acids: CASSLSGVSSYEQYF. The CDR3 nucleotides read TGTGCCAGCAGCCTAAGCGGGGTTAGCTCCTACGAGCAGTACTTC.

Written as DNA, the CDR3 is TGTGCCAGCAGCGTGGGACCTAGCGCCCCTCGCTCGCGCACAGATACGCAGTATTTT. Translated: CASSVGPSAPRSRTDTQYF. The chain carries TRBV9 and TRBJ2-3, with a possible D match to TRBD2 (6 bases). The CDR3 is made up of 19 amino acids. V was clipped by 2 bases and J by 1 base, with 23 bases between them. CDR1 is SGDLS and CDR2 is YYNGEE in the germline V gene.

The chain has TRBV9 and TRBJ2-4; D might be TRBD2 (5 bases). From germline, CDR1 is SGDLS and CDR2 YYNGEE. This CDR3 has 16 residues. Trimming took 2 bases from V and 0 from J, leaving 12 bases between them. The CDR3 DNA sequence: TGTGCCAGCAGCGTCGATTTCAGCGGAGCCAAAAACATTCAGTACTTC. The encoded protein is CASSVDFSGAKNIQYF.

The chain employs TRBV5-1 and TRBJ1-2; 8 positions agree with TRBD1. After removal of 4 bases from V and 8 bases from J, the junction contained 10 bases not matched to a gene. Germline lookup yields CDR1 SGHRS and CDR2 YFSETQ. The CDR3 runs to 14 residues. The CDR3 sequence is CASSTPSTGDGYTF. CDR3 DNA sequence: TGCGCCAGCAGCACCCCTTCGACAGGGGACGGCTACACCTTC.

The rearrangement links TRBV5-1 to TRBJ2-5, with a possible D match to TRBD1 (5 bases). The V gene's germline CDR1 is SGHRS and CDR2 YFSETQ. V dropped 0 bases and J dropped 2 bases, with 11 bases sitting between them. The CDR3 is 15 amino acids. CDR3 in amino acids: CASSLVRQKQETQYF. For the CDR3, the DNA is TGCGCCAGCAGCTTGGTACGACAGAAACAAGAGACCCAGTACTTC.

J is TRBJ2-1 and V is TRBV4-1; tentatively, D is TRBD2 (5 bases). The germline V gene has CDR1 MGHRA and CDR2 YSYEKL. This CDR3 is built from 16 residues. The germline V and J ends were trimmed by 5 bases and 0 bases, with 14 bases remaining between them. The DNA of the CDR3 is TGCGCCAGCAGCGGCCCCCAGCGGAGCTCCTACAATGAGCAGTTCTTC. This sequence encodes CASSGPQRSSYNEQFF.

The chain links TRBV4-1 to TRBJ2-1; D is perhaps TRBD2 (6 bases). CDR3 length equals 14 residues. With 3 bases removed from V and 10 bases from J, the gap between germline ends came to 16 bases. Germline V gene lookup returns CDR1 MGHRA and CDR2 YSYEKL. CDR3 coding DNA: TGCGCCAGCAGCCACTCCCGGCCCGCGGGGGAGCAGTTCTTC. Translated, it gives CASSHSRPAGEQFF.